This TCR beta chain derives from a study of radiotherapy plus CTLA-4 blockade in lung cancer (dated by TCRdb to the late 2010s). In the study overall: Among the enrolled patients, about 19% had an objective response, and about 30% reached disease control. Beyond this particular receptor, the publication reports: Early dynamic changes in blood T cell clones, together with increased serum interferon-beta after radiation, were reported as the strongest predictors of response. TCR clones derived from tumors expanded in peripheral blood after treatment with radiotherapy and ipilimumab.

The junction carries 11 bases between V and J, which are trimmed by 0 bases and 4 bases respectively. CDR1 and CDR2 are drawn from the germline V gene: SGDLS, YYNGEE. CDR3 length: 15 amino acids, cysteine to phenylalanine. Solely the CDR3 DNA is kept, with 45 bases framed from the first base. Preparation of the library involved the immunoSEQ multiplex PCR assay. As stored in TCRdb, this immuneACCESS dataset retains in-frame rearrangements with V and J assigned. A fraction of the clones does not appear; measured against another copy, unresolved V genes explain less than half of the discrepancy, and the remainder lacks a known reason. Here the sample has some 66,000 clones; around 86% occur a single time. The top ten constitute roughly 4% of the sample. In this study, focal radiation therapy paired with CTLA-4 blockade (ipilimumab) was tested in patients who had chemo-refractory metastatic non-small-cell lung cancer.

Worth noting for this clone: The antigen it recognizes is unknown. No much larger clonotype is one base removed from it; base qualities were not supplied.

The source material was peripheral blood, sampled from a patient treated with radiotherapy plus ipilimumab. The sequence derives from a human donor with non-small cell lung cancer who had a partial response to radiotherapy plus ipilimumab. The V and J genes are TRBV9 and TRBJ2-1; TRBD1 is a weak D gene call, 6 bases matching. Here is the DNA: TGTGCCAGCAGCGTAGATCAGGGGTCGTACAATGAGCAGTTCTTC. It specifies CASSVDQGSYNEQFF.